A selection of T cell receptor beta chains follows, all from one sample in a study of somatic mutations in cytotoxic T cells in rheumatoid arthritis. Clones were sequenced by immunoSEQ multiplex PCR, and TCRdb holds only the in-frame ones, with some missing. Of some 9,300 clones listed, around nine tenths are singletons. Sequenced material: CD8+ T cells sorted from blood. The receptors were sampled from a young woman with rheumatoid arthritis. Both conserved end residues are part of each CDR3. D genes are given only for firm matches. Not all rows give a size; the values are once, few, many and, for expanded clones, a class.

-,-,TRBV5-1,TRBJ2-3,CASSQSTDTQYF,TGCGCCAGCAGCCAGTCTACAGATACGCAGTATTTT
-,TRBD1,TRBV19,TRBJ2-1,CASSKTGGYNEQFF,TGTGCCAGTAGTAAGACAGGGGGCTACAATGAGCAGTTCTTC
-,TRBD1,TRBV5-4,TRBJ1-1,CASSLAARGQGGSNTEAFF,TGTGCCAGCAGCTTGGCAGCCCGTGGACAGGGAGGGTCGAACACTGAAGCTTTCTTT
-,-,TRBV10-1,TRBJ2-3,CASSETWGRQDTQYF,TGCGCCAGCAGTGAGACTTGGGGCCGACAAGATACGCAGTATTTT
-,TRBD1,TRBV6-1,TRBJ1-5,CASSEVTSGSGQGWNQPQHF,TGTGCCAGCAGTGAAGTCACCTCGGGCTCGGGACAGGGGTGGAATCAGCCCCAGCATTTT
-,-,TRBV6-5,TRBJ1-1,CASSSGHGTEAFF,TGTGCCAGCAGTTCGGGACACGGGACTGAAGCTTTCTTT
-,-,TRBV7-2,TRBJ2-3,CASSFGPRALPDGYF,TGTGCCAGCAGCTTTGGTCCCCGAGCGCTGCCGGATGGGTATTTT
few,-,TRBV4-1,TRBJ1-3,CASSQGRPEAGNTIYF,TGCGCCAGCAGCCAAGGCCGACCTGAGGCGGGAAACACCATATATTTT
-,TRBD1,TRBV27,TRBJ1-1,CASSLTTGLTEAFF,TGTGCCAGCAGTCTCACGACAGGGTTGACTGAAGCTTTCTTT
once,-,TRBV30,TRBJ1-1,CAWSPRQWKIEAFF,TGTGCCTGGAGTCCACGACAATGGAAGATAGAAGCTTTCTTT
-,-,TRBV2,TRBJ2-1,CASSGPDNNEQFF,TGTGCCAGCAGTGGCCCGGACAACAATGAGCAGTTCTTC
-,TRBD2,TRBV7-3,TRBJ2-2,CASSFKPSPGLADFTGELFF,TGTGCCAGCAGCTTCAAACCCTCCCCGGGACTAGCGGATTTCACCGGGGAGCTGTTTTTT
-,TRBD1,TRBV9,TRBJ2-1,CASSKRANRGRDNEQFF,TGTGCCAGCAGCAAGAGGGCGAACAGGGGGCGCGACAATGAGCAGTTCTTC
-,TRBD1,TRBV9,TRBJ2-7,CASSQEGQAYEQYF,TGTGCCAGCAGCCAAGAGGGACAGGCCTACGAGCAGTACTTC
-,-,TRBV5-1,TRBJ2-3,CASSLETLSTDTQYF,TGCGCCAGCAGCTTGGAGACTCTTAGCACAGATACGCAGTATTTT
-,TRBD2,TRBV7-2,TRBJ2-7,CASSFLAGVTYEQYF,TGTGCCAGCAGCTTCCTAGCGGGAGTTACGTACGAGCAGTACTTC
-,TRBD1,TRBV7-9,TRBJ2-1,CASSLGGQAYNEQFF,TGTGCCAGCAGCTTAGGTGGACAGGCCTACAATGAGCAGTTCTTC
-,TRBD1,TRBV19,TRBJ1-4,CASWTGGREKLFF,TGTGCCAGCTGGACAGGGGGCCGAGAAAAACTGTTTTTT
-,TRBD1,TRBV25-1,TRBJ1-6,CASSEWVDRGYSPLHF,TGTGCCAGCAGTGAATGGGTGGACAGGGGATATTCACCCCTCCACTTT
-,TRBD1,TRBV27,TRBJ1-6,CASSWTGGVSPLHF,TGTGCCAGCAGTTGGACAGGGGGCGTTTCACCCCTCCACTTT
-,-,TRBV19,TRBJ1-1,CASSIGRANTEAFF,TGTGCCAGTAGTATTGGCAGGGCGAACACTGAAGCTTTCTTT
-,TRBD1,TRBV6-1,TRBJ1-4,CASLEGTGNEKLFF,TGTGCCAGTCTTGAGGGGACAGGGAATGAAAAACTGTTTTTT
-,-,TRBV5-3,TRBJ2-7,CARDTSYEQYF,TGTGCCAGAGACACGTCCTACGAGCAGTACTTC
-,-,TRBV7-9,TRBJ2-7,CASSLKGNEQYF,TGTGCCAGCAGCTTAAAGGGGAACGAGCAGTACTTC
-,-,TRBV4-3,TRBJ1-5,CASSQDLQGGSPQHF,TGCGCCAGCAGCCAAGATTTACAGGGTGGTTCCCCCCAGCATTTT
-,-,TRBV19,TRBJ1-1,CASSYGVLNTEAFF,TGTGCCAGTAGCTACGGGGTATTGAACACTGAAGCTTTCTTT
-,-,TRBV27,TRBJ1-4,CASSFRLWTAEGEKLFF,TGTGCCAGCAGTTTTCGTCTCTGGACAGCAGAGGGTGAAAAACTGTTTTTT
-,-,TRBV7-3,TRBJ2-1,CASSGGAGLSYNEQFF,TGTGCCAGCAGCGGAGGAGCGGGCCTCTCCTACAATGAGCAGTTCTTC
-,TRBD2,TRBV4-1,TRBJ2-1,CASRLAGAESYNEQFF,TGCGCCAGCAGGTTAGCGGGAGCCGAATCCTACAATGAGCAGTTCTTC
-,TRBD1,TRBV19,TRBJ1-3,CASSDRAYSGNTIYF,TGTGCCAGTAGCGACAGGGCGTACTCTGGAAACACCATATATTTT
-,-,TRBV6-1,TRBJ2-3,CAQGLTGRDTQYF,TGTGCCCAGGGGTTGACGGGACGAGATACGCAGTATTTT
-,TRBD1,TRBV5-5,TRBJ1-2,CASSLGQGENYGYTF,TGTGCCAGCAGCTTGGGACAGGGAGAAAACTATGGCTACACCTTC